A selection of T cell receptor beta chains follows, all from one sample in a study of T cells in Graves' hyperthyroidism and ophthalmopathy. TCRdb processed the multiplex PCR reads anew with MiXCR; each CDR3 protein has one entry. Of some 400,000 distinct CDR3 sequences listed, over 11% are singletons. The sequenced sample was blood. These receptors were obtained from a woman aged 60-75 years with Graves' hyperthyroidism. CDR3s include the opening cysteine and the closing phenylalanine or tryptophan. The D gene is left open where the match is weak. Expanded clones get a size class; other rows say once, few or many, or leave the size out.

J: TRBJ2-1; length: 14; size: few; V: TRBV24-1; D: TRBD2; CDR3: CATRGLAGSGEQFF; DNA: TGTGCCACCAGAGGACTAGCGGGGTCTGGTGAGCAGTTCTTC
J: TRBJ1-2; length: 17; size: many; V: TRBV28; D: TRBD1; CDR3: CASSHHERQGRGYGYTF; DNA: TGTGCCAGCAGTCACCACGAAAGACAGGGACGGGGCTATGGCTACACCTTC
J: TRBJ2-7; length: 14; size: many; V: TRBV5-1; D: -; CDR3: CASSQRDNSYEQYF; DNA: TGCGCCAGCAGCCAACGGGACAACTCCTACGAGCAGTACTTC
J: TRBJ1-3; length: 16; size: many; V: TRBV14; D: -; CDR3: CASSHYQGLPGNTIYF; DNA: TGTGCCAGCAGCCATTACCAAGGATTGCCCGGAAACACCATATATTTT
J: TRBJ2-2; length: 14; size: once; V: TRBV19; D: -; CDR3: CASNRGGYTGELFF; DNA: TGTGCCAGCAACCGCGGGGGCTACACCGGGGAGCTGTTTTTT
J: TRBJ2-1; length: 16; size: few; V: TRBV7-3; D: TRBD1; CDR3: CASSLIGTGAYNEQFF; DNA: TGTGCCAGCAGCTTAATCGGGACAGGGGCCTACAATGAGCAGTTCTTC
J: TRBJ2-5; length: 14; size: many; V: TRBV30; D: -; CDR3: CAWSVSLSGQTQYF; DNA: TGTGCCTGGAGTGTATCACTATCCGGACAGACCCAGTACTTC
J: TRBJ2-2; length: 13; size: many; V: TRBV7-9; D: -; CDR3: CAASQGNTGELFF; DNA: TGTGCGGCGAGCCAGGGGAACACCGGGGAGCTGTTTTTT
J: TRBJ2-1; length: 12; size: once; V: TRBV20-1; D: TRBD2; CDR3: CSAREAGDEQFF; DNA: TGCAGTGCTAGGGAAGCGGGAGATGAGCAGTTCTTC
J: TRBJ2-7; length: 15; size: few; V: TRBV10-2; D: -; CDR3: CASSDPGRASYEQYF; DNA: TGCGCCAGCAGTGACCCGGGGCGGGCCTCCTACGAGCAGTACTTC
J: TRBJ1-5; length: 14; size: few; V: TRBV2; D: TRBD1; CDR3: CASKNYRGFEPQHF; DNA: TGTGCCAGCAAGAACTACAGGGGTTTTGAGCCCCAGCATTTT
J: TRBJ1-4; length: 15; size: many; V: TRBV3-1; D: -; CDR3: CASSPGMWTNEKLFF; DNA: TGTGCCAGCAGCCCGGGAATGTGGACTAATGAAAAACTGTTTTTT
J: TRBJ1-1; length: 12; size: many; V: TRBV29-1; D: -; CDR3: CSVVALNTEAFF; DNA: TGCAGCGTTGTCGCTCTGAACACTGAAGCTTTCTTT
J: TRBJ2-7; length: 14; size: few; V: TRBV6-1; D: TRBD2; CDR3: CASRVGLAGSVQYF; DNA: TGTGCCAGCAGGGTGGGTCTAGCGGGATCGGTGCAGTACTTC
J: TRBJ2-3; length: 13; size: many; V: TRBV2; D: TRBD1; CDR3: CASARGIKDTQYF; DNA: TGTGCCAGCGCCAGGGGGATTAAAGATACGCAGTATTTT
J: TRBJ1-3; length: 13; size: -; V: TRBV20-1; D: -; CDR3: CSASAVWGNTIYF; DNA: TGCAGTGCTAGTGCGGTATGGGGAAACACCATATATTTT
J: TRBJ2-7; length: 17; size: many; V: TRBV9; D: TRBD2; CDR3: CASSVGKARETSYEQYF; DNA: TGTGCCAGCAGCGTAGGTAAGGCGCGGGAGACCTCCTACGAGCAGTACTTC
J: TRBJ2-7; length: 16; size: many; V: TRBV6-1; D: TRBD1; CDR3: CASSNLRGQASYEQYF; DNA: TGTGCCAGCAGCAACCTTAGGGGACAGGCCTCCTACGAGCAGTACTTC
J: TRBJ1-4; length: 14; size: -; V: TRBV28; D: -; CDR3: CASSLAGANEKLFF; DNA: TGTGCCAGCAGTTTAGCCGGGGCTAATGAAAAACTGTTTTTT
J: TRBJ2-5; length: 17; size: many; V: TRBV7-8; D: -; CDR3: CASSLPRRVSVRETQYF; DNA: TGTGCCAGCAGCCTCCCACGGCGGGTGTCTGTGAGAGAGACCCAGTACTTC
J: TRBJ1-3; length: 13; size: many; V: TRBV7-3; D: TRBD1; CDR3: CASSDRVGNTIYF; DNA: TGTGCCAGCTCGGACAGGGTCGGAAACACCATATATTTT
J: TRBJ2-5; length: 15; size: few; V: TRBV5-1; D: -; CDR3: CASSPGVTDQETQYF; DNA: TGCGCCAGCAGCCCAGGGGTAACGGACCAAGAGACCCAGTACTTC
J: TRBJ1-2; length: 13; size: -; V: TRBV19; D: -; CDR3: CASRRSLGYGYTF; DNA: TGTGCCAGCCGGAGATCCCTCGGCTATGGCTACACCTTC
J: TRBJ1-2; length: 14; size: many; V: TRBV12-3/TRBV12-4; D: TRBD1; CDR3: CASSFNRGRYGYTF; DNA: TGTGCCAGCAGTTTTAACAGGGGGAGATATGGCTACACCTTC
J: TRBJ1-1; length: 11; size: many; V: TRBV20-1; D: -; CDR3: CSVQKNTEAFF; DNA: TGCAGTGTCCAGAAGAACACTGAAGCTTTCTTT
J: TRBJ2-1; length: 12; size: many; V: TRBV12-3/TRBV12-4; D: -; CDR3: CASSRPRHEQFF; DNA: TGTGCCAGCAGCCGCCCAAGGCATGAGCAGTTCTTC
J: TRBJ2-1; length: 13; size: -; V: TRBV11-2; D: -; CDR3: CASSPLGHNEQFF; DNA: TGTGCCAGCAGCCCCCTGGGCCACAATGAGCAGTTCTTC
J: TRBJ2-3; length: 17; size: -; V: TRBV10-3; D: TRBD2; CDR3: CAISRTGTSGRSDTQYF; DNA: TGTGCCATCAGTAGAACCGGGACTAGCGGGAGATCAGATACGCAGTATTTT
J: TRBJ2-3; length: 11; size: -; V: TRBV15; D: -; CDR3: CATSWEDTQYF; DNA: TGTGCCACCAGCTGGGAAGATACGCAGTATTTT
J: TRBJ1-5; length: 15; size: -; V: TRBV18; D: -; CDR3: CASSPVDGSNQPQHF; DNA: TGTGCCAGCTCACCAGTCGACGGTAGCAATCAGCCCCAGCATTTT
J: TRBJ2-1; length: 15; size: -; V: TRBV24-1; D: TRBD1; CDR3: CATSDSGGIYNEQFF; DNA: TGTGCCACCAGTGATTCAGGGGGCATCTACAATGAGCAGTTCTTC